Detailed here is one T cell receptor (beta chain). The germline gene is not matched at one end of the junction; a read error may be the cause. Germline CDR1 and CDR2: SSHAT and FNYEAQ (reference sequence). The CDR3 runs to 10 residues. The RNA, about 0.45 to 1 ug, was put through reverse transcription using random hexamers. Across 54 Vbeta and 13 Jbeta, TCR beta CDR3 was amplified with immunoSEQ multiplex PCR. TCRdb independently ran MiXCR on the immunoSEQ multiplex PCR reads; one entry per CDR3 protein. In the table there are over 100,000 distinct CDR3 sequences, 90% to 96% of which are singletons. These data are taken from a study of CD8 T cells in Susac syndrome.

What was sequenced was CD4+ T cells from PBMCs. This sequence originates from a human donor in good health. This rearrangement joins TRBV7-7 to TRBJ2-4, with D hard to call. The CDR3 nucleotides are TGCCCCGGGGCCAAAAACATTCAGTACTTC. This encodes CPGAKNIQYF. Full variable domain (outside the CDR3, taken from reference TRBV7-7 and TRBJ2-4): GAGVSQSPRYKVTKRGQDVTLRCDPISSHATLYWYQQALGQGPEFLTYFNYEAQPDKSGLPSDRFSAERPEGSISTLTIQRTEQRDSAMYRCPGAKNIQYFGAGTRLSVL.